Listed here is a single T cell receptor beta chain. Germline CDR1 and CDR2: MGHRA and YSYEKL. The CDR3 contains 15 residues. V shed 4 bases and J 1 base; nucleotides not matched to a gene: 6. This entry comes from a study of T cells in localized non-small cell lung cancer. Data came from immunoSEQ multiplex PCR; TCRdb stores just in-frame clones and leaves some out. The table shows approximately 33,000 clones, with roughly 89% occurring only once. The starting material was peripheral blood, obtained before any cancer treatment. This sequence was found in a woman aged 40-75 years with stage I lung adenocarcinoma. This chain uses TRBV4-1 with TRBJ2-7; 8 bases fit TRBD1. CDR3 sequence (DNA): TGCGCCAGCAGCCGGACCGGGACAGGTTCCTACGAGCAGTACTTC. It is translated as CASSRTGTGSYEQYF.